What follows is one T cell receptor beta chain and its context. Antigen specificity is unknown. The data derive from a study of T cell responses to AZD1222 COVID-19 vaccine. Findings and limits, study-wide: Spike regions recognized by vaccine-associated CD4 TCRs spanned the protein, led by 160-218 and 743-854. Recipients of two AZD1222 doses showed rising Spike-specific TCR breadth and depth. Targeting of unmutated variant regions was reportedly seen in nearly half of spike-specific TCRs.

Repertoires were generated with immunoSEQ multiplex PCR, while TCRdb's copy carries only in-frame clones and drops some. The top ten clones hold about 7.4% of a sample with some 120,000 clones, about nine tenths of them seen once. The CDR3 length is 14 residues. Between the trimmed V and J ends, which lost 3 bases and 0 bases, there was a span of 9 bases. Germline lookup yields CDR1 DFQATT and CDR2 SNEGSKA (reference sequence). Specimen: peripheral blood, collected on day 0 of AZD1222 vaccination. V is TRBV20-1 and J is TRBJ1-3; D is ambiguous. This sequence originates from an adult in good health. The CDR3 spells CSASPQFSGNTIYF. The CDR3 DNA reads TGCAGTGCTAGTCCCCAGTTCTCTGGAAACACCATATATTTT.